This T cell receptor (beta chain) was captured in a study of early T cells in non-severe SARS-CoV-2 infection (dated by TCRdb to the early 2020s). As for the study more broadly: TCR sequencing used bulk RNA from unsorted whole blood, so alpha and beta chains could not be paired.

What the research found in general, with its limitations: VDJdb matching was skewed toward anti-spike CD8 responses and likely underestimated virus-specific expansions by missing private and CD4 specificities.

The protocol used for the library was 5' RACE. Sequenced using a NextSeq 500. Unique molecular identifiers were attached to individual cDNA molecules in the TCR library protocol so that sequencing error and PCR bias could be corrected. TCR alpha and beta chains were both sequenced, and the abundances of alpha and beta sequences in each sample were closely correlated with each other. In the source study's methods: Decombinator V4 was used to annotate the V gene, J gene and CDR3 of the TCR sequences. TCRs were defined as expanded if a significant change between any two time points was detected under a Poisson model with p below 0.0001. TCR abundances were normalised to the total number of TCRs sequenced in each sample and reported as counts per million. MAIT TCRs were defined by TRAV1-2 paired with TRAJ12, TRAJ20 or TRAJ33, and iNKT TCRs by TRAV10 paired with TRAJ18. VDJdb, accessed on 1 November 2021, was searched for TCRs annotated for CMV, EBV and SARS-CoV-2, and TCRs annotated for more than one antigen were excluded. The public reads were quality trimmed at Q25 with fastp and then assembled into clones with MiXCR by TCRdb, keeping productive beta chains. Rows merge per CDR3 protein into single entries with the most common DNA and genes. The V and J calls shown here were made by TCRdb, not taken from the authors' results. This sample is represented by tens of thousands of distinct CDR3 sequences; 9.5% of them were singletons. The ten largest clones add up to 5.9% of the sample.

The cysteine opens and the phenylalanine closes a CDR3 of 14 amino acids. Only the CDR3 portion is preserved as DNA: 42 bases, with reading frame beginning at the first base. CDR1 and CDR2, looked up from the germline V gene, are SGHVS and FQNEAQ. Cut back by 1 base and 0 bases, the V and J ends lie 7 bases apart. The study was a case-control design nested within a healthcare worker cohort in London, UK, with weekly nasopharyngeal swab PCR tests and blood sampling. Between 23 and 31 March 2020, the week of the UK lockdown, healthcare workers were enrolled and then followed up weekly for as long as 16 weeks. This clonotype is medium-sized (0.01 to 0.1%). The antigen it recognizes is unknown. The sample holds no much larger clone one base away, and base qualities are not on file.

Sequencing was performed on whole blood. This sequence was found in an adult who was a healthcare worker with PCR-confirmed SARS-CoV-2 infection or an uninfected control (not recorded which). This chain joins TRBV7-8 to TRBJ2-7, and possibly TRBD2, on 5 matching bases. The base sequence is TGTGCCAGCAGCTTAGGGACTGCCTCCTACGAGCAGTACTTC. This gives the protein CASSLGTASYEQYF.